Sequencing of this TCR beta chain was carried out in a study of OX40 agonist ivuxolimab in advanced cancers. V lost 6 bases and J 3 bases, leaving 9 bases between the germline ends. The germline V gene has CDR1 MNHEY and CDR2 SVGAGI. The CDR3 spans 13 residues. Study-wide results and limits: Certain nonresponders additionally had low normalized T-cell clonal expansion. Within 6 weeks, CD4+ and CD8+ blood T cells expanded clonally at 0.1 to 3.0 mg/kg.

Regarding this clone: As yet, its antigen is unknown.

Here immunoSEQ multiplex PCR was the method, and the copy in TCRdb shows in-frame clones only, minus some. This sample has under 65,000 clones; 85% occur once, and the top ten carry roughly 21%. This chain connects TRBV6-5 to TRBJ1-5, with D unresolved. The receptor was isolated from an adult with an advanced solid tumor such as melanoma, head and neck, liver or kidney cancer. The sequencing here drew on CD4+ or CD8+ T cells sorted from blood, taken in a trial of the OX40 agonist ivuxolimab. The CDR3 is CASRTSTNQPQHF. CDR3 in DNA: TGTGCCAGCAGGACAAGTACCAATCAGCCCCAGCATTTT.